Listed here are 2 T cell receptor beta chains from one sample, sequenced in a study of T cells after yellow fever vaccination. TCRdb ran MiXCR on the 5' RACE reads and lists one entry per CDR3 protein. The sample includes fewer than 450,000 distinct CDR3 sequences, approximately 8% of them seen just once. This material consisted of PBMCs, taken more than 35 days after the first yellow fever vaccination. These receptors came from a man in his late teens or twenties who received the YFV17D yellow fever vaccine.

Only a few counts were recorded for this clonotype. The rearrangement links TRBV13 to TRBJ2-5, with 7 bases identical to TRBD1. This CDR3 contains 14 residues. CDR1 is PRHDT, CDR2 FYEKMQ, per germline (reference sequence). Trimming at V came to 5 bases and at J to 5 bases, leaving 8 bases not matched to a gene. The DNA for the CDR3 is TGTGCCAGCAGCCTTGGACAGGCGAAGGAGACCCAGTACTTC. Encoded protein: CASSLGQAKETQYF.

The chain has TRBV14 and TRBJ1-2; 7 bases match TRBD1. The CDR3 is 13 amino acids. From germline, CDR1 is SGHDN and CDR2 FVKESK. V dropped 4 bases and J dropped 7; count of bases not matched to a gene: 6. The CDR3 reads CASSLAGTAGYTF. As DNA, the CDR3 is TGTGCCAGCAGCCTTGCCGGGACAGCTGGCTACACCTTC.